Listed below are T cell receptor beta chains from one sample, sequenced in a study of vaccination and CD4 T cells after COVID-19. These receptors have no identified antigens. One entry per CDR3 protein results from TCRdb running MiXCR on the PCR reads. Among 20,000 to 25,000 distinct CDR3 sequences listed, 30% to 45% were seen once. The sequencing here drew on CD4+ T cells from blood, cultured in vitro, taken about 7 months after SARS-CoV-2 vaccination. The origin of the receptors is a human donor who had recovered from COVID-19. Both conserved end residues are part of each CDR3.

>TRBV28
CASSLYITGGSMYGYTF
>TRBV10-1
CASSESIAETQYF
>TRBV5-8
CASNWGIWSYNEQFF
>TRBV19
CASSIPGRSQPQHF
>TRBV28
CASSPLGTASYEQYF
>TRBV28
CASSYMDTQYF
>TRBV20-1
CSARDSAGTRGIVYEQYF
>TRBV7-2
CASSMVLGRRDGYTF
>TRBV7-2
CASTYGLAGGPSYEQYF
>TRBV6-1
CASRVGQGNYEQYF
>TRBV7-8
CASSLRAGNSNQPQHF
>TRBV20-1
CSARWTGHRSGELFF
>TRBV28
CASGTIQETQYF
>TRBV7-9
CASSLQGLREDTQYF
>TRBV27
CASSWAQTGTQFF
>TRBV7-9
CASSLSSGSPLASTDTQYF
>TRBV7-9
CASSWGGRDNYGYTF
>TRBV7-9
CASSSGRPNQPQHF
>TRBV5-6
CASSSLWGGKQYF
>TRBV7-9
CASSLNSGSPEQYF
>TRBV7-7
CASSATLGGGTQYF
>TRBV7-8
CASSTDRNYGYTF
>TRBV7-3
CASSLTGGRQETQYF
>TRBV28
CASRLDSNQPQHF
>TRBV6-1
CASSRAARETQYF
>TRBV6-5
CASSYSPDRGAYEQYF
>TRBV5-1
CASSLEASGRRNIQYF
>TRBV6-1
CASSTGGSSYEQYF
>TRBV19
CASSIPGEQYF
>TRBV20-1
CSARRQGYEQYF
>TRBV11-1
CASSAGQGETQYF
>TRBV28
CAATRGRGVPGRDGYTF
>TRBV2
CASSEGGIGYNEQFF
>TRBV6-1
CASTEGRSPLHF
>TRBV5-1
CASRPGGIRETQYF
>TRBV7-8
CASSLGLASTDTQYF
>TRBV7-8
CASSLDRVGQPQHF
>TRBV5-1
CASSLESGAGSPLHF
>TRBV28
CASIGQGNYIQYF
>TRBV20-1
CSAPKGLLGTDTQYF
>TRBV7-3
CASSPTSGRSYNEQFF
>TRBV20-1
CSASLMRAEAFF
>TRBV6-5
CASSSPRERSGANVLTF
>TRBV20-1
CSARTGGVQPQHF
>TRBV7-2
CASSLLSQREQFF
>TRBV27
CASSSLGVRATYEQYF
>TRBV7-2
CASSLVGLAGTEQFF
>TRBV28
CASRRGPLLYEQYF
>TRBV7-2
CASSLGIVWGDYGYTF
>TRBV29-1
CSVDGGVDTQYF
>TRBV7-3
CASSLSLFGTATDTQYF